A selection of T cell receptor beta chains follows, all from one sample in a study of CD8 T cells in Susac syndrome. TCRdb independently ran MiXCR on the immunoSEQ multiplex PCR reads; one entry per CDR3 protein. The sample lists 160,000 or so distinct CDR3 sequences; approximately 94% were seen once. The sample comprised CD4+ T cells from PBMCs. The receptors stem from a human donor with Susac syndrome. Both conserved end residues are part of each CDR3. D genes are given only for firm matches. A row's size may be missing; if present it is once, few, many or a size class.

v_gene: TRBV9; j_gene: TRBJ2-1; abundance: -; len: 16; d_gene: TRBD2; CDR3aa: CASSIKPGLALYEQFF; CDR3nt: TGTGCCAGCAGCATCAAGCCGGGACTAGCGCTATACGAGCAGTTCTTC
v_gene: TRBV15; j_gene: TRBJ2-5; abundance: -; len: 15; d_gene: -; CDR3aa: CATSQGGQGFETQYF; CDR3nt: TGTGCCACCAGCCAGGGGGGGCAGGGGTTTGAGACCCAGTACTTC
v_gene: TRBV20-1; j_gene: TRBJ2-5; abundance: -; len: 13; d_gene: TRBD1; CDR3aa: CSAWDSYQETQYF; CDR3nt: TGCAGTGCTTGGGACAGCTACCAAGAGACCCAGTACTTC
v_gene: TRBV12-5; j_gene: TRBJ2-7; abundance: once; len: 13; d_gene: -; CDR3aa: CASGLGGAYEQYF; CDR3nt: TGTGCTAGTGGTTTAGGAGGTGCCTACGAGCAGTACTTC
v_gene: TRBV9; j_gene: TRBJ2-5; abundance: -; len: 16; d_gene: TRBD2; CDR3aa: CASSVTSGGSGETQYF; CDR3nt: TGTGCCAGCAGCGTGACTAGCGGGGGTTCCGGGGAGACCCAGTACTTC
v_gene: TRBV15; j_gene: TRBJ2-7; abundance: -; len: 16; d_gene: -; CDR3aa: CATSRDRGLTSYEQYF; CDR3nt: TGTGCCACCAGCAGAGATAGAGGACTGACCTCCTACGAGCAGTACTTC
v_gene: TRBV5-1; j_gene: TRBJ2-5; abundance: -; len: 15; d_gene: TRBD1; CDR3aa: CASSEGTGAGETQYF; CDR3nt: TGCGCCAGCAGCGAAGGGACAGGAGCTGGGGAGACCCAGTACTTC
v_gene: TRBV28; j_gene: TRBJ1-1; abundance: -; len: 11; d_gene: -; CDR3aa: CASSLGTEAFF; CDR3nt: TGTGCCAGCAGTTTGGGCACTGAAGCTTTCTTT
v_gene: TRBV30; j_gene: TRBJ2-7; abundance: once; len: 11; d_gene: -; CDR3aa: CAWSWEYEQYF; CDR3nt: TGTGCCTGGAGTTGGGAATACGAGCAGTACTTC
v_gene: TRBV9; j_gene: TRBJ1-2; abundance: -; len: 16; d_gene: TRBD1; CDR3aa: CASSGQTGAFGRGYTF; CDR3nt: TGTGCCAGCAGCGGACAGACAGGGGCCTTCGGGAGAGGCTACACCTTC
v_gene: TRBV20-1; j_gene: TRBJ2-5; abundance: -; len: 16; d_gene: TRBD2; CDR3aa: CSARQKRDPVQETQYF; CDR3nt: TGCAGTGCTAGACAAAAGCGGGATCCCGTCCAAGAGACCCAGTACTTC
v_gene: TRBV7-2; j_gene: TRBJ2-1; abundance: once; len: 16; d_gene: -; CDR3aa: CASSLGGRAAYNEQFF; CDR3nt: TGTGCCAGCAGCTTGGGTGGGCGGGCAGCCTACAATGAGCAGTTCTTC
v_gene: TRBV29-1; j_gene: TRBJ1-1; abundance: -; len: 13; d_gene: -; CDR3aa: CSGGAGLNTEAFF; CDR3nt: TGCAGCGGTGGGGCAGGTTTGAACACTGAAGCTTTCTTT
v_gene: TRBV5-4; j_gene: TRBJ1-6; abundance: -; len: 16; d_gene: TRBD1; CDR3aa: CASSRQGGNYNSPLHF; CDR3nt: TGTGCCAGCAGCCGACAGGGGGGAAACTATAATTCACCCCTCCACTTT
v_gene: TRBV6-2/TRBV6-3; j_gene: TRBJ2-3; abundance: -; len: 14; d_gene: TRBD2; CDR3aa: CASILAGSTDTQYF; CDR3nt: TGTGCCAGCATCCTAGCGGGAAGCACAGATACGCAGTATTTT
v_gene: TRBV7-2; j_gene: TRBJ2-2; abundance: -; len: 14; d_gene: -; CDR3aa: CASSLNFRPGELFF; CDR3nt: TGTGCCAGCAGCTTAAACTTCCGACCCGGGGAGCTGTTTTTT
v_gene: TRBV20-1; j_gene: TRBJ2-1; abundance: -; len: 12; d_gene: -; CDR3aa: CSARRSDNEQFF; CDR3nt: TGCAGTGCTAGGCGTAGCGACAATGAGCAGTTCTTC
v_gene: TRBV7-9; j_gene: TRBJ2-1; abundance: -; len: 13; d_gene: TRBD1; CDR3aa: CASSSQGVNEQFF; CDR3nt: TGTGCCAGCAGCTCCCAGGGGGTGAATGAGCAGTTCTTC
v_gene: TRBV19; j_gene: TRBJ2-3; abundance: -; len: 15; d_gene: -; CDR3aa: CASRVQGLRTDTQYF; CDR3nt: TGTGCCAGTAGAGTTCAGGGATTGCGCACAGATACGCAGTATTTT
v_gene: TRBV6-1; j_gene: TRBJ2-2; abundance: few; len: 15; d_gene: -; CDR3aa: CASGSRGGGTGELFF; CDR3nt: TGTGCCAGCGGATCAAGGGGGGGCGGAACCGGGGAGCTGTTTTTT
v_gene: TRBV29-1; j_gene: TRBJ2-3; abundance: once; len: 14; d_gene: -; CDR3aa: CSVEDQGLSDTQYF; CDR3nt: TGCAGCGTTGAAGATCAGGGACTTAGCGATACGCAGTATTTT
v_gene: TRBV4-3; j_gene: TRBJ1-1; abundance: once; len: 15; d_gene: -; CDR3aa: CASSQDAAINTEAFF; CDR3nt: TGCGCCAGCAGCCAAGATGCGGCAATCAACACTGAAGCTTTCTTT
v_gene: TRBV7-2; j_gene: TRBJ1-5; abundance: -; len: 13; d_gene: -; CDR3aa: CASSLLGGQPQHF; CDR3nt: TGTGCCAGCAGCTTATTGGGGGGGCAGCCCCAGCATTTT
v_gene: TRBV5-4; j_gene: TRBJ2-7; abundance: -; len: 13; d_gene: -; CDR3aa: CASSLELSYEQYF; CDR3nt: TGTGCCAGCAGCTTGGAGTTATCCTACGAGCAGTACTTC
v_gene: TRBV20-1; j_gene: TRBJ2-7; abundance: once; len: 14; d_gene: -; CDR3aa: CSARADGEGAEQYF; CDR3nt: TGCAGTGCTAGGGCTGACGGGGAGGGGGCCGAGCAGTACTTC
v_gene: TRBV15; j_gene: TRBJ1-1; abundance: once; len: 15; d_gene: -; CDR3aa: CAPRVRPTRPTEAFF; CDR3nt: TGTGCACCCCGAGTTAGACCTACAAGGCCCACTGAAGCTTTCTTT
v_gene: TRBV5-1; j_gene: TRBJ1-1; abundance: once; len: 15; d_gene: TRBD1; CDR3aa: CASSFTQGEYGEAFF; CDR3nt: TGCGCCAGCAGCTTCACGCAGGGGGAGTATGGTGAAGCTTTCTTT
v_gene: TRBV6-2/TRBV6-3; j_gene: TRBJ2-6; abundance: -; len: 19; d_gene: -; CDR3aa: CASSAKTLRANSGANVLTF; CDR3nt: TGTGCCAGCAGTGCCAAGACACTTAGGGCAAACTCTGGGGCCAACGTCCTGACTTTC
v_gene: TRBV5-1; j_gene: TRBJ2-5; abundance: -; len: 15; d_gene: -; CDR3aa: CASSLGGPQAETQYF; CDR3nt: TGCGCCAGCAGCTTGGGGGGTCCACAAGCGGAGACCCAGTACTTC
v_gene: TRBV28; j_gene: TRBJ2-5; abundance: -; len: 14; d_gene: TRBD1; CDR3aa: CASSSRTGEETQYF; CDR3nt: TGTGCCAGCAGTTCAAGGACAGGGGAGGAGACCCAGTACTTC
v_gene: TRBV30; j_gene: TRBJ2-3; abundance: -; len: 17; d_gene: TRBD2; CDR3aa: CAWSPPGLAGITDTQYF; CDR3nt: TGTGCCTGGAGTCCACCGGGACTAGCGGGGATCACAGATACGCAGTATTTT
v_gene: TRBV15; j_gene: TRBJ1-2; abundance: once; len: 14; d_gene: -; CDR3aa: CATSRESFGGGYTF; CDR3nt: TGTGCCACCAGCAGAGAGTCATTCGGAGGTGGCTACACCTTC
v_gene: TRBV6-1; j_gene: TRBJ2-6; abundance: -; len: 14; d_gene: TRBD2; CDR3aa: CASSEWGGANVLTF; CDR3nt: TGTGCCAGCAGTGAATGGGGGGGAGCCAACGTCCTGACTTTC
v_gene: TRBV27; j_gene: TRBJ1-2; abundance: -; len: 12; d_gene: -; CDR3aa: CASSRIGGGYTF; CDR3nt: TGTGCCAGCAGCCGGATCGGGGGGGGCTACACCTTC
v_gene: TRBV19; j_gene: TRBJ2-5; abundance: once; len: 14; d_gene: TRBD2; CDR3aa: CASSMTSEAETQYF; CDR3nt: TGTGCCAGTAGTATGACTAGCGAGGCAGAGACCCAGTACTTC
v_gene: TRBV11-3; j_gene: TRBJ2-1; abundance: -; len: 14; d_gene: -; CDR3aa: CASSWGSGSNEQFF; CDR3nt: TGTGCCAGCAGCTGGGGATCAGGGAGCAATGAGCAGTTCTTC
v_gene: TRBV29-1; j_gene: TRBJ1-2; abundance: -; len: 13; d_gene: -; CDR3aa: CSVSQGENYGYTF; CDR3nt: TGCAGCGTCAGCCAGGGAGAAAACTATGGCTACACCTTC
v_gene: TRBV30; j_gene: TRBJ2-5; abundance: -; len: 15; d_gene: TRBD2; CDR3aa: CAWSAGLADEETQYF; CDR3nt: TGTGCCTGGAGTGCCGGACTAGCGGACGAAGAGACCCAGTACTTC
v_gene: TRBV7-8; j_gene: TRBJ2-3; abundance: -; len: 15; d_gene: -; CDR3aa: CATWIGAERTDTQYF; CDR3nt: TGTGCCACCTGGATCGGGGCCGAAAGAACAGATACGCAGTATTTT
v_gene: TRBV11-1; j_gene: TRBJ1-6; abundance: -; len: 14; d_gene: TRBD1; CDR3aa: CASSRRTGESPLHF; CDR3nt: TGTGCCAGCAGCCGCCGGACAGGGGAATCACCCCTCCACTTT
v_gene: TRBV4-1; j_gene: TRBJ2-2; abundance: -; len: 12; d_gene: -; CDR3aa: CASSQAVGELFF; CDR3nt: TGCGCCAGCAGCCAAGCCGTCGGGGAGCTGTTTTTT
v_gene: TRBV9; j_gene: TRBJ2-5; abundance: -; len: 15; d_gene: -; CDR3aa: CASSEGGTHQETQYF; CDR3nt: TGTGCCAGCAGCGAGGGGGGGACTCACCAAGAGACCCAGTACTTC
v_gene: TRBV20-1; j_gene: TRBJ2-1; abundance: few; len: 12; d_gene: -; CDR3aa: CSARSSHNEQFF; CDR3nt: TGCAGTGCTAGGTCTAGTCACAATGAGCAGTTCTTC
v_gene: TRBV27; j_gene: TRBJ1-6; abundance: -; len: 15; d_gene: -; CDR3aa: CASSSGGAGNSPLHF; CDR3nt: TGTGCCAGCAGTTCTGGGGGCGCGGGAAATTCACCCCTCCACTTT
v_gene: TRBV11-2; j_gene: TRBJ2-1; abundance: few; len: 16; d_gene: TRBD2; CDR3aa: CASSLVASGGYNEQFF; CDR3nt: TGTGCCAGCAGCTTAGTGGCTAGCGGGGGCTACAATGAGCAGTTCTTC
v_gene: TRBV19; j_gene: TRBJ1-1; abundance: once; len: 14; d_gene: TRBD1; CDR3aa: CASSIGAGGSEAFF; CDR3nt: TGTGCCAGTAGTATAGGGGCAGGGGGCTCTGAAGCTTTCTTT
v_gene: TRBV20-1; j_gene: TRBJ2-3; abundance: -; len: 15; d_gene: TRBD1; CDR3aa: CSARSRDRGTDTQYF; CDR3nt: TGCAGTGCTAGATCCCGGGACAGGGGAACAGATACGCAGTATTTT
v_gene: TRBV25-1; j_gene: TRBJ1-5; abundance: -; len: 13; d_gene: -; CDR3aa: CASSVGPDQPQHF; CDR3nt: TGTGCCAGCAGTGTAGGCCCTGATCAGCCCCAGCATTTT
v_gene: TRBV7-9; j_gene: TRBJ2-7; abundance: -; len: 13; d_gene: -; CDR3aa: CASTRDISYEQYF; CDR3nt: TGTGCCAGCACCCGGGACATCTCCTACGAGCAGTACTTC
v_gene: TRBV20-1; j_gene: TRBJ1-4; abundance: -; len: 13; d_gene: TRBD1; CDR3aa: CSAQGAANEKLFF; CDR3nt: TGCAGTGCTCAGGGGGCAGCTAATGAAAAACTGTTTTTT
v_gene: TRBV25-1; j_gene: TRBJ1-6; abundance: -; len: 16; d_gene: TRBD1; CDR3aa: CASSDFGQGVRSPLHF; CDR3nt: TGTGCCAGCAGTGATTTCGGACAGGGGGTACGATCACCCCTCCACTTT
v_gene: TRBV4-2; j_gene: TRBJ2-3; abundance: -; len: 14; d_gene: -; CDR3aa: CASSLTQAEDTQYF; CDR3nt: TGTGCCAGCAGCCTGACTCAAGCGGAAGATACGCAGTATTTT
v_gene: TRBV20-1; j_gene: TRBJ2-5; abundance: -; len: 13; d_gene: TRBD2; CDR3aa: CSAIGGNRETQYF; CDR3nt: TGCAGTGCTATCGGGGGGAACAGAGAGACCCAGTACTTC
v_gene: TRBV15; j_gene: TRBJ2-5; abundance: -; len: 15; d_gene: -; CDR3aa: CATSRDPGWSETQYF; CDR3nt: TGTGCCACCAGCAGAGATCCGGGGTGGTCCGAGACCCAGTACTTC